This T cell receptor (beta chain) was obtained from a study of tumor-infiltrating lymphocytes in localized non-small cell lung cancer. Here immunoSEQ multiplex PCR was the method, and the copy in TCRdb shows in-frame clones only, minus some. Here the sample spans 11,000 or so clones, approximately 83% being singletons. The CDR3 has 14 amino acids. Germline V gene sequence: CDR1 SQVTM, CDR2 ANQGSEA. Losses at the gene ends were 7 bases for V and 4 bases for J; bases not matched to a gene: 11. The TCR was taken from a human donor with non-small cell lung cancer. Sequencing was performed on uninvolved lung tissue not adjacent to the tumor. V usage is TRBV29-1 and J usage is TRBJ1-1, with 8 positions matching TRBD1. The CDR3 spells CSAGGDRYGTEAFF. The CDR3 region has the DNA TGCAGCGCTGGGGGGGACAGGTATGGCACTGAAGCTTTCTTT.